This T cell receptor beta chain was sequenced for a study of PD-L1 blockade in urothelial cancer. About the research overall: Male sex and bladder-origin urothelial cancer were recorded for about nine tenths of the roughly 29 patients. Analyzed time points were 3 weeks (second dose) and 6 weeks after therapy began.

Measured with immunoSEQ multiplex PCR; TCRdb has only the in-frame clones, and not every one. Of around 100,000 clones detected, less than 95% appear once; the ten largest clones hold around 4%. Time point specified: peripheral blood 6 weeks after treatment start. The germline V gene has CDR1 LGHNA and CDR2 YNFKEQ. The CDR3 runs 13 residues. The V and J ends lost 5 bases and 4 bases, in that order; junction bases with no gene match: 3. The chain is built from TRBV4-2 and TRBJ1-2, with 8 bases aligning to TRBD1. The receptor was isolated from a man aged 55 to 70 with urothelial cancer. Sample: PBMCs, taken around atezolizumab (anti-PD-L1) treatment. The CDR3 loop reads CASSETGVYGYTF. CDR3 coding DNA: TGTGCCAGCAGCGAGACAGGGGTCTATGGCTACACCTTC.